Given below is one TCR beta chain in context. Germline lookup yields CDR1 LNHDA and CDR2 SQIVND (reference sequence). J was trimmed by 6 bases and V by 10 bases; bases with no gene match: 12. The CDR3 extends over 15 amino acids. The sample originates from a study of blood T cell repertoires in COVID-19. In the authors' workflow: Reference gene primer amplification yielded estimated nucleated cell counts. TCRdb keeps only in-frame clones here, not all; method: immunoSEQ multiplex PCR. That table furnishes V, J and clone size, whereas the DNA furnished D and trimming. Found here are 70,000 or so clones, around 86% of them singletons; the top ten hold roughly a tenth.

The receptor's source is a woman aged 18-35 years with acute or convalescent COVID-19. The sample consisted of peripheral blood. This chain connects TRBV19 to TRBJ2-2, with 9 bases aligning to TRBD1. The CDR3 loop is CATRTGQGRAGELFF. CDR3 coding DNA: TGTGCCACCCGAACGGGACAGGGACGAGCCGGGGAGCTGTTTTTT.